These 10 T cell receptor beta chains were all obtained from the same sample, sequenced in a study of T-cell memory formation after mild COVID-19. One entry per CDR3 protein, called by TCRdb with MiXCR from the 5' RACE reads. The sample consists of 190,000 or so distinct CDR3 sequences, about 27% of them appearing once. Sequencing was performed on PBMCs or a T cell subset sorted from them (not recorded which). The receptors here all came from an adult woman who had mild COVID-19 (a few samples of this study predate the infection). Cell type and time point are not known.

This clonotype has a handful of counts. The chain links TRBV7-9 to TRBJ2-6; D is unclear. Trimming cost V 5 bases and J 0 bases, with 11 bases left between them. This CDR3 has 16 amino acids. From germline, CDR1 is SEHNR and CDR2 FQNEAQ (reference sequence). CDR3 DNA: TGTGCCAGCAGCCGGCTGATATCCTCTGGGGCCAACGTCCTGACTTTC. Its protein is CASSRLISSGANVLTF.

This clonotype was seen a few times. The chain links TRBV18 to TRBJ2-7, with 9 bases matching TRBD2. V dropped 0 bases and J dropped 4; count of bases not matched to a gene: 10. This CDR3 has 17 residues. The germline V gene has CDR1 KGHSH and CDR2 LQKENI. CDR3 coding DNA: TGTGCCAGCTCACCACCGTGGGTAGCGGGAGATTCTTACGAGCAGTACTTC. Encoded protein: CASSPPWVAGDSYEQYF.

This chain connects TRBV11-2 to TRBJ2-2; TRBD1 aligns across 9 bases. The CDR3 is made up of 16 amino acids. Per germline, CDR1 SGHAT and CDR2 FQNNGV. V lost 4 bases and J lost 3; bases outside the gene matches: 6. CDR3: CASSYPGQGDTGELFF. The DNA for the CDR3 is TGTGCCAGCAGCTATCCGGGACAGGGTGACACCGGGGAGCTGTTTTTT.

As DNA, the CDR3 is TGTGCCACCAGTGAGCACAGGGGCGAGCAGTTCTTC. Translation gives CATSEHRGEQFF. The V call is TRBV24-1, the J call TRBJ2-1, with 7 nucleotides matching TRBD1. V shed 4 bases and J 10 bases; nucleotides not matched to a gene: 3. Per germline, CDR1 KGHDR and CDR2 SFDVKD. This CDR3 spans 12 amino acids.

DNA for the CDR3: TGCGCCAGCAGCTTGTTGGCTAGCGGGAGGAGGGATACGCAGTATTTT. It codes for CASSLLASGRRDTQYF. This chain uses TRBV5-1 with TRBJ2-3; 11 bases line up with TRBD2. Per germline, CDR1 SGHRS and CDR2 YFSETQ. Unmatched junction bases numbered 7, after V lost 1 base and J lost 6 bases. The CDR3 consists of 16 residues.

The chain combines TRBV4-3 with TRBJ1-6; 9 nucleotides match TRBD1. This CDR3 is 19 amino acids long. Germline loops: CDR1 LGHNA, CDR2 YSLEER. The J segment lost 1 base and the V segment lost 2 bases, leaving 9 bases of the junction unmatched. In nucleotides, the CDR3 is TGCGCCAGCAGCCAAACCGGGACAGGGAAGACGTCCTATAATTCACCCCTCCACTTT. As protein: CASSQTGTGKTSYNSPLHF.

The chain is built from TRBV4-1 and TRBJ1-1, with 8 bases fitting TRBD1. The CDR3 loop spans 17 amino acids. The V gene end was trimmed by 1 base and the J gene end by 1 base; junction bases not matched to a gene: 8. Per germline, CDR1 MGHRA and CDR2 YSYEKL. This CDR3 is CASSQAGGNRKNTEAFF. The CDR3 DNA follows: TGCGCCAGCAGCCAAGCAGGGGGCAATCGCAAGAACACTGAAGCTTTCTTT.

V usage is TRBV5-1 and J usage is TRBJ1-1; TRBD1 matches at 10 bases. This CDR3 has 16 residues. Germline CDR1 reads SGHRS; CDR2 reads YFSETQ. V lost 3 bases and J lost 0; bases outside the gene matches: 5. Here the CDR3 DNA reads TGCGCCAGCAGCTCTCCGGGACAGGGGATGAACACTGAAGCTTTCTTT. Amino acids: CASSSPGQGMNTEAFF. Filled out from reference TRBV5-1 and TRBJ1-1, the complete variable domain reads KAGVTQTPRYLIKTRGQQVTLSCSPISGHRSVSWYQQTPGQGLQFLFEYFSETQRNKGNFPGRFSGRQFSNSRSEMNVSTLELGDSALYLCASSSPGQGMNTEAFFGQGTRLTVV.

This clonotype was seen a few times. The chain uses TRBV11-2 and TRBJ2-7; possibly TRBD1 for D (5 bases). Germline values: CDR1 SGHAT, CDR2 FQNNGV. V was trimmed by 2 bases and J by 5 bases, leaving 13 bases between them. The CDR3 runs to 14 residues. The CDR3 DNA reads TGTGCCAGCAGCTTATCACCCAGGGTGAACGAGCAGTACTTC. It yields the protein CASSLSPRVNEQYF.

The V gene is TRBV24-1, the J gene TRBJ1-1; TRBD1 is a possible D gene (5 bases). V was clipped by 2 bases and J by 3 bases, with 15 bases between them. The CDR3 is made up of 16 amino acids. Germline CDR1 is KGHDR and CDR2 is SFDVKD. The DNA of the CDR3 is TGTGCCACCAGTGATTCCTACTCGGGGGGGGACACTGAAGCTTTCTTT. Protein sequence: CATSDSYSGGDTEAFF.